The 2 T cell receptor beta chains reported below all come from one sample, sequenced in a study of blood T cell repertoires in COVID-19. TCRdb keeps only in-frame clones here, not all; method: immunoSEQ multiplex PCR. The sample shows a few hundred thousand clones, about 84% of them seen only once. The sequenced sample was peripheral blood. The receptor set was obtained from a woman aged 50 to 60 with acute or convalescent COVID-19.

The chain recombines TRBV24-1 with TRBJ2-2; D is undetermined. Germline V gene data show CDR1 as KGHDR and CDR2 as SFDVKD. V was trimmed by 4 bases and J by 2 bases, leaving 13 bases between them. This CDR3 spans 16 amino acids. CDR3 loop: CATSDPTPTNTGELFF. The CDR3 nucleotides read TGTGCCACCAGTGACCCAACTCCGACTAACACCGGGGAGCTGTTTTTT.

The chain is built from TRBV21-1 and TRBJ2-1; the DNA was not compared with TRBD1, the D call given in the table. TRBV21-1 is marked as a pseudogene. This CDR3 region has 15 residues. The CDR3 nucleotides are TGTGCCAGCAGCAAAGCTAACTCAGGGCCCAATGAGCAGTTCTTC. Its protein product is CASSKANSGPNEQFF.